This T cell receptor beta chain is from a study of shared clonotypes between healthy human individuals. Across the study: Used for every donor were three CD4 naive, three CD4 memory, two CD8 naive and one CD8 memory plate.

CD45RO negativity and positive selection for CCR7 defined naive CD8 cells, a population that excluded terminally differentiated effector memory CD45RA+ cells. Only Caucasian adults living in Nashville, Tennessee served as donors. The germline gives CDR1 SQVTM, CDR2 ANQGSEA. The CDR3 has 12 amino acids. The method was immunoSEQ multiplex PCR; TCRdb's version includes in-frame clones alone and lacks a portion of them. The sample has millions of clones; about 95% are singletons. This chain uses TRBV29-1 with TRBJ2-7; TRBD1 agrees at 9 bases. The J call is doubtful: the DNA matches TRBJ2-1 better. The clonotype comes from a man aged 18 to 35 in good health. The source material was naive CD8+ T cells sorted from blood. The CDR3 nucleotides are TGCAGCACAGGGACAGGGAACTATGAGCAGTTCTTC. As protein: CSTGTGNYEQFF.